Described below is a single T cell receptor beta chain sequence and its context. The data were obtained in a study of T cells in localized non-small cell lung cancer. Profiled with immunoSEQ multiplex PCR; TCRdb holds only in-frame clones, not every one. The sample holds just over 20,000 clones; about 81% are singletons and the top ten take roughly 2.3%. Trimming took off 7 bases at V and 6 bases at J, with 27 bases between the two ends. The CDR3 spans 17 residues. Germline CDR1 and CDR2: SGHRS and YFSETQ. The receptor was derived from a man aged 35 to 70 with stage I lung adenocarcinoma. Sequenced here: peripheral blood, sampled before any cancer treatment. The chain joins TRBV5-1 to TRBJ2-3; D is perhaps TRBD1 (6 bases). The CDR3 loop reads CASSPASRQAWGDTQYF. The CDR3 coding sequence is TGCGCCAGCTCGCCAGCCTCGAGACAGGCCTGGGGGGATACGCAGTATTTT.